This T cell receptor (beta chain) stems from a study of cytomegalovirus exposure and HLA in healthy donors. Study overall: Of the donors genotyped, about 410 in all, around 77% fell in the Caucasian-associated ancestry cluster. Study-wide results and caveats: There were several of the most significant clusters that appeared linked to common viral pathogens in a later analysis. In presence/absence analyses, roughly uniform sequencing depth across donors was assumed.

The V gene's germline CDR1 is SEHNR and CDR2 FQNEAQ (reference sequence). This CDR3 is 13 amino acids long. V trimming: 8 bases; J trimming: 3 bases; junction bases outside the gene matches: 5. For this clone: Its antigen remains unidentified.

The PCR employed 60 Vbeta primers together with 13 Jbeta primers. Only in-frame clones appear in the TCRdb table, and some are missing; sequencing was by immunoSEQ multiplex PCR. Among some 150,000 clones listed, around 80% were seen once. The sample comprised PBMCs. The V call is TRBV7-9, the J call TRBJ2-7; 9 nucleotides line up with TRBD1. This sequence originates from a man aged 18 to 29 in good health and CMV-seropositive. CDR3 DNA: TGTGCCAGCGGCATGGACAGGGGCTACGAGCAGTACTTC. Its protein product is CASGMDRGYEQYF.